This TCR beta chain was recorded in a study of response to subunit inactivated influenza vaccine. Study-level findings and limits: Every seasonal influenza vaccination brings in few new T cells, the authors suggested.

TCRdb independently ran MiXCR on the RT-PCR reads; one entry per CDR3 protein. The sample shows roughly 180,000 distinct CDR3 sequences, around a tenth of them seen only once. Germline CDR1 is SQVTM and CDR2 is ANQGSEA. J was trimmed by 5 bases and V by 5 bases; bases with no gene match: 11. The CDR3 is 14 amino acids. Comments on this clonotype: Its antigen is unknown.

The chain is built from TRBV29-1 and TRBJ1-2; TRBD1 matches at 7 bases. Source: non-naive T cells sorted from PBMCs, taken on the day of vaccination. This sequence originates from a man between 45 and 60 years old who received an inactivated influenza vaccine. The CDR3 region has the DNA TGCAGCGTTATGTTCGACAGGGCGATGTATGGCTACACCTTC. It yields the protein CSVMFDRAMYGYTF.